This TCR beta chain was recorded in a study of T cell changes during pregnancy in multiple sclerosis. Clones were sequenced by immunoSEQ multiplex PCR, and TCRdb holds only the in-frame ones, with some missing. Altogether 40,000 to 45,000 clones are present, around 90% being singletons, with the ten largest covering roughly 0.72%. The CDR3 spans 13 residues. Germline V gene sequence: CDR1 LNHDA, CDR2 SQIVND (reference sequence). Losses at the gene ends were 4 bases for V and 5 bases for J; bases not matched to a gene: 3. The sequencing here drew on CD4+ T cells from peripheral blood mononuclear cells, taken before pregnancy. J is TRBJ2-5 and V is TRBV19; 8 bases align to TRBD1. The TCR sequence derives from a female donor with multiple sclerosis, enrolled in a pregnancy study. CDR3 in amino acids: CASSTRTGETQYF. In nucleotides, the CDR3 is TGTGCCAGTAGTACCCGGACAGGGGAGACCCAGTACTTC.